The 31 T cell receptor beta chains listed next were all sequenced from one sample in a study of cytotoxic CD8 clonotypes in ibrutinib-treated CLL (dated by TCRdb to the early 2020s). The label giving this sample's time point can be read as: approximately 2 years on ibrutinib. Library prep was done by the immunoSEQ multiplex PCR assay. TCRdb took over this immuneACCESS table, retaining in-frame rearrangements with V and J assigned. Such tables are incomplete; in checked studies, under half of the missing clones stem from an unresolved V gene, and the remainder is unexplained. The sample table holds some 130,000 clones, of which 70% to 90% were seen once. Around 2.1% of the sample lies in the top ten. The sample consisted of PBMCs, taken after 24 months of ibrutinib treatment. The receptors here all came from a human donor with chronic lymphocytic leukemia.

This clone is a singleton in its sample. The DNA of the CDR3 is TGTGCCAGCAGTAAGACAGGGTTAGGAACCTACGAGCAGTACTTC. Its protein is CASSKTGLGTYEQYF. The chain uses TRBV25-1 and TRBJ2-7, with 7 positions matching TRBD1. Unmatched junction bases numbered 9, after V lost 5 bases and J lost 2 bases. From germline, CDR1 is MGHDK and CDR2 SYGVNS. The CDR3 sequence is 15 residues long.

This clone occurred once. The CDR3 sequence: CASSPGLAGTTDTQYF. DNA for the CDR3: TGTGCCAGCTCACCGGGGCTAGCGGGGACCACAGATACGCAGTATTTT. The gene calls are TRBV18 and TRBJ2-3, with TRBD2 matching over 9 bases. The junction had 6 bases not matched to a gene; V was cut back by 3 bases and J by 2 bases. The germline V gene has CDR1 KGHSH and CDR2 LQKENI. The CDR3 totals 16 residues.

This chain joins TRBV7-2 and TRBJ1-2; D is unclear. In germline, CDR1 is SGHTA, CDR2 FQGNSA. V gave up 2 bases and J gave up 3 bases, with 4 bases separating them. The CDR3 runs to 12 residues. CDR3 loop: CASSLMDYGYTF. CDR3 coding DNA: TGTGCCAGCAGCTTAATGGACTATGGCTACACCTTC.

In nucleotides, the CDR3 is TGTGCCAGCAGCTTAGGACAGGGGAAGGGGTACGAGCAGTACTTC. The encoded protein is CASSLGQGKGYEQYF. This chain links TRBV7-7 with TRBJ2-7; 8 nucleotides match TRBD1. The CDR3 length is 15 residues. V shed 1 base and J 4 bases; nucleotides not matched to a gene: 6. CDR1 is SSHAT, CDR2 FNYEAQ, per germline (reference sequence).

This sequence joins TRBV9 and TRBJ2-1; 7 bases are shared with TRBD2. The CDR3 consists of 18 residues. Per the germline V gene, CDR1 is SGDLS and CDR2 is YYNGEE. The V and J ends lost 0 bases and 7 bases, in that order; junction bases with no gene match: 16. CDR3 in amino acids: CASSVGISRAGEENEQFF. CDR3 DNA sequence: TGTGCCAGCAGCGTAGGGATCTCTAGGGCGGGAGAGGAAAATGAGCAGTTCTTC.

This clone was seen a single time. The chain employs TRBV6-5 and TRBJ2-7, with D possibly matching TRBD1 (6 bases). Germline loops: CDR1 MNHEY, CDR2 SVGAGI. Between the trimmed V and J ends, which lost 2 bases and 3 bases, there was a span of 14 bases. CDR3 length: 15 residues. This chain's CDR3 is CASSYQWNRVYEQYF. The CDR3 DNA reads as TGTGCCAGCAGTTACCAGTGGAACAGGGTCTACGAGCAGTACTTC.

A note on this clone: Other nucleotide sequences from this sample produce the same CDR3. The rearrangement uses TRBV28 and TRBJ1-4; tentatively, D is TRBD1 (5 bases). V lost 4 bases and J 2 bases, leaving 8 bases between the germline ends. The germline V gene has CDR1 MDHEN and CDR2 SYDVKM. The CDR3 is made up of 14 amino acids. The CDR3 sequence is CASSSGSTNEKLFF. CDR3 bases: TGTGCCAGCAGTTCAGGGTCCACTAATGAAAAACTGTTTTTT. The entire variable domain, with the rest obtained from reference TRBV28 and TRBJ1-4, is as follows: DVKVTQSSRYLVKRTGEKVFLECVQDMDHENMFWYRQDPGLGLRLIYFSYDVKMKEKGDIPEGYSVSREKKERFSLILESASTNQTSMYLCASSSGSTNEKLFFGSGTQLSVL.

V usage is TRBV28 and J usage is TRBJ1-1; 7 nucleotides match TRBD1. After removal of 5 bases from V and 4 bases from J, the junction contained 4 bases not matched to a gene. The germline V gene encodes CDR1 MDHEN and CDR2 SYDVKM. This CDR3 region has 13 residues. CDR3 protein: CASSITGVTEAFF. The CDR3 coding sequence is TGTGCCAGCAGTATTACAGGGGTCACTGAAGCTTTCTTT.

This rearrangement joins TRBV9 to TRBJ2-4, with a weak D call TRBD1 (5 bases). CDR1 and CDR2 (germline): SGDLS, YYNGEE. The CDR3 consists of 13 residues. With 3 bases removed from V and 9 bases from J, the gap between germline ends came to 13 bases. The CDR3 DNA sequence: TGTGCCAGCAGCGCGAGACAGTGGAGCATTCAGTACTTC. This gives the protein CASSARQWSIQYF.

The chain carries TRBV5-1 and TRBJ2-2, with 11 bases matching TRBD2. The V gene's germline CDR1 is SGHRS and CDR2 YFSETQ. This CDR3 region has 15 residues. J was trimmed by 5 bases and V by 5 bases; bases with no gene match: 5. This CDR3 is CASRPLAGDTGELFF. Here the CDR3 DNA reads TGCGCCAGCAGACCACTAGCGGGAGATACCGGGGAGCTGTTTTTT. Full variable domain (rest looked up from reference TRBV5-1 and TRBJ2-2): KAGVTQTPRYLIKTRGQQVTLSCSPISGHRSVSWYQQTPGQGLQFLFEYFSETQRNKGNFPGRFSGRQFSNSRSEMNVSTLELGDSALYLCASRPLAGDTGELFFGEGSRLTVL.

The chain is built from TRBV6-1 and TRBJ2-7, with TRBD1 identical over 9 bases. CDR3 length equals 14 residues. Trimming removed 2 bases from V and 6 bases from J; junction bases left unmatched: 5. Germline lookup yields CDR1 MNHNS and CDR2 SASEGT. CDR3 bases: TGTGCCAGCAGTGAAAGGGACAGGGTGGGCGAGCAGTACTTC. It is translated as CASSERDRVGEQYF.

The rearrangement joins TRBV5-4 to TRBJ2-7; 7 nucleotides agree with TRBD2. The germline V gene has CDR1 SGHNT and CDR2 YYREEE (reference sequence). CDR3 size: 13 residues. Trimming at V came to 0 bases and at J to 6 bases, leaving 3 bases not matched to a gene. In nucleotides, the CDR3 is TGTGCCAGCAGCTTGGCCACGGGAGGCGAGCAGTACTTC. Its translation is CASSLATGGEQYF.

The rearrangement links TRBV7-2 to TRBJ1-2; D remains unclear. The CDR3 loop spans 14 amino acids. Germline V gene data show CDR1 as SGHTA and CDR2 as FQGNSA. The V end lost 2 bases, the J end lost 2 bases, and 9 bases lay between the germline ends. The CDR3 bases are TGTGCCAGCAGCTTAAGTAGCCCAAACTATGGCTACACCTTC. This sequence encodes CASSLSSPNYGYTF.

The gene calls are TRBV7-2 and TRBJ2-3; no reliable D call. This CDR3 contains 12 residues. V was shortened by 2 bases and J by 6 bases, with 6 bases between the two germline ends. Germline CDR1 reads SGHTA; CDR2 reads FQGNSA. CDR3 in amino acids: CASSLYLDTQYF. For the CDR3, the DNA is TGTGCCAGCAGCTTATATCTGGATACGCAGTATTTT.

This clone appeared once. The genes are TRBV30 and TRBJ1-3, with 8 bases matching TRBD1. Germline V CDR1 and CDR2: GTSNPN, SVGIG (reference sequence). The CDR3 contains 15 residues. J was trimmed by 3 bases and V by 3 bases; bases with no gene match: 7. Written as DNA, the CDR3 is TGTGCCTGGAGACATATTACAGGGGGTGGAAACACCATATATTTT. This codes for CAWRHITGGGNTIYF. Combining the CDR3 with reference TRBV30 and TRBJ1-3 gives the whole variable domain SQTIHQWPATLVQPVGSPLSLECTVEGTSNPNLYWYRQAAGRGLQLLFYSVGIGQISSEVPQNLSASRPQDRQFILSSKKLLLSDSGFYLCAWRHITGGGNTIYFGEGSWLTVV.

The chain employs TRBV28 and TRBJ2-1; D not certain. CDR1 MDHEN and CDR2 SYDVKM come from the germline V gene. The V end was cut by 6 bases, the J end by 0 bases, with 6 bases between. CDR3 length: 13 residues. The CDR3 here is CASSPISYNEQFF. The CDR3, as DNA: TGTGCCAGCAGCCCCATCTCCTACAATGAGCAGTTCTTC.

The rearrangement links TRBV5-4 to TRBJ2-2, with D perhaps TRBD2 (5 bases). There are 15 residues in the CDR3. From germline, CDR1 is SGHNT and CDR2 YYREEE (reference sequence). Trimming cost V 0 bases and J 2 bases, with 8 bases left between them. CDR3 sequence (DNA): TGTGCCAGCAGCTTGGCCGGGATTAACACCGGGGAGCTGTTTTTT. It codes for CASSLAGINTGELFF.

The chain has TRBV19 and TRBJ2-4; 11 bases agree with TRBD2. The CDR3 runs to 19 residues. Germline assignment: CDR1 LNHDA and CDR2 SQIVND (reference sequence). Trimming at V came to 1 base and at J to 1 base, leaving 9 bases not matched to a gene. DNA for the CDR3: TGTGCCAGTAGTATAGGTTTACTAGCGGGAGCCCGTGCCAAAAACATTCAGTACTTC. This codes for CASSIGLLAGARAKNIQYF. Combining the CDR3 with reference TRBV19 and TRBJ2-4 gives the whole variable domain DGGITQSPKYLFRKEGQNVTLSCEQNLNHDAMYWYRQDPGQGLRLIYYSQIVNDFQKGDIAEGYSVSREKKESFPLTVTSAQKNPTAFYLCASSIGLLAGARAKNIQYFGAGTRLSVL.

The V gene is TRBV18, the J gene TRBJ1-2; no reliable D call. From germline, CDR1 is KGHSH and CDR2 LQKENI. The ends were cut back, 2 bases at V and 4 bases at J, with 8 bases in the middle. CDR3 length: 13 amino acids. This CDR3 is CASSPRLTYGYTF. Written as DNA, the CDR3 is TGTGCCAGCTCACCAAGGCTGACCTATGGCTACACCTTC.

The J gene is TRBJ1-1, the V gene TRBV9; no clear D. With 1 base removed from V and 4 bases from J, the gap between germline ends came to 11 bases. Germline CDR1 is SGDLS and CDR2 is YYNGEE. This CDR3 has 14 residues. Here the CDR3 DNA reads TGTGCCAGCAGCGTAATTGGAGTTTCCACTGAAGCTTTCTTT. Its protein is CASSVIGVSTEAFF.

The chain links TRBV11-2 to TRBJ1-3; D is undetermined. V was pared by 0 bases and J by 3 bases, with 15 bases between. CDR1 is SGHAT and CDR2 is FQNNGV in the germline V gene. The CDR3 contains 17 residues. CDR3 residues: CASSLERGQAFGNTIYF. CDR3 bases: TGTGCCAGCAGCTTAGAACGAGGGCAGGCCTTTGGAAACACCATATATTTT.

V is TRBV30 and J is TRBJ1-2, with D possibly matching TRBD1 (5 bases). The V end lost 8 bases, the J end lost 7 bases, and 23 bases lay between the germline ends. Germline CDR1 is GTSNPN and CDR2 is SVGIG (reference sequence). The CDR3 is 14 amino acids. In DNA form, the CDR3 reads TGTGCCGCTCGGTGGGAAGGGGAGGGTAGTGGCTACACCTTC. Translation gives CAARWEGEGSGYTF.

The chain joins TRBV5-1 to TRBJ2-1, with TRBD2 matching over 11 bases. The CDR3 loop spans 15 amino acids. CDR1 and CDR2 from the germline V gene are SGHRS and YFSETQ. Germline trimming cut 4 bases from V and 9 bases from J; bases unmatched to any gene: 9. DNA of the CDR3: TGCGCCAGCAGCCGAACTAGCGGGAGTCTCGGTGAGCAGTTCTTC. The encoded protein is CASSRTSGSLGEQFF.

This chain joins TRBV28 and TRBJ1-5, with D uncertain. The germline gives CDR1 MDHEN, CDR2 SYDVKM. V shed 5 bases and J shed 5 bases, with 7 bases lying between them. The CDR3 runs to 12 residues. The CDR3 protein is CASSLNDQPQHF. The CDR3 nucleotides read TGTGCCAGCAGTCTCAATGATCAGCCCCAGCATTTT.

This clone is classed as medium-sized. The chain uses TRBV5-8 and TRBJ1-2, with D unclear. Germline loops: CDR1 SGHTS, CDR2 YDEGEE. The CDR3 contains 15 residues. The V end was cut by 9 bases, the J end by 2 bases, with 20 bases between. CDR3 protein: CATQRPMGLNYGYTF. CDR3 in DNA: TGTGCCACGCAGAGACCCATGGGATTAAACTATGGCTACACCTTC.

This chain's CDR3 is CSVGQGNTIYF. The CDR3 DNA follows: TGCAGCGTTGGACAGGGAAACACCATATATTTT. This sequence joins TRBV29-1 and TRBJ1-3; perhaps TRBD1 as D (5 bases). The germline V gene has CDR1 SQVTM and CDR2 ANQGSEA. The CDR3 length is 11 residues. Trimming left V 4 bases short and J 4 bases short, with 5 bases between.

The gene calls are TRBV6-4 and TRBJ1-1; D may be TRBD1 (5 bases). The CDR3 covers 13 residues. V was clipped by 6 bases and J by 5 bases, with 13 bases between them. Looked up from germline, CDR1 is MRHNA and CDR2 is SNTAGT. The CDR3 protein is CASRGPWGTEAFF. In DNA form, the CDR3 reads TGTGCCAGCAGAGGACCCTGGGGGACTGAAGCTTTCTTT.

This chain connects TRBV15 to TRBJ1-2; D is unclear. Trimming shortened V by 0 bases and J by 4 bases, and 12 bases separated the two germline ends. The germline CDR1 and CDR2 sequences are LNHNV and YYDKDF (reference sequence). The CDR3 loop spans 15 amino acids. CDR3 DNA: TGTGCCACCAGCAGAGACGGGTCGGCCTCCTATGGCTACACCTTC. This translates into CATSRDGSASYGYTF.

The chain recombines TRBV5-1 with TRBJ2-7, with D unclear. This CDR3 comprises 16 residues. The germline V gene encodes CDR1 SGHRS and CDR2 YFSETQ. Trimming removed 0 bases from V and 2 bases from J, with 15 bases in between. The CDR3 loop is CASSLGHNYPTYEQYF. DNA of the CDR3: TGCGCCAGCAGCTTGGGACACAACTATCCTACCTACGAGCAGTACTTC.

The J gene is TRBJ2-1, the V gene TRBV4-2, with D perhaps matching TRBD2 (6 bases). This CDR3 region has 16 residues. Germline V lookup: CDR1 LGHNA, CDR2 YNFKEQ. Trimming took 4 bases from V and 7 from J, leaving 20 bases between them. As DNA, the CDR3 is TGTGCCAGCAGCCTAGATACTAGTGGGGGGTGGAATGAGCAGTTCTTC. Translating gives CASSLDTSGGWNEQFF.

About this clone itself: This specimen includes other DNA sequences encoding the same CDR3. This chain links TRBV28 with TRBJ2-7; D call uncertain. Germline V gives CDR1 MDHEN, CDR2 SYDVKM. CDR3 length: 12 amino acids. V shed 6 bases and J shed 6 bases, with 12 bases lying between them. The CDR3 sequence: CASSLDGFEQYF. As DNA, the CDR3 is TGTGCCAGCAGCCTTGACGGATTCGAGCAGTACTTC. Using reference TRBV28 and TRBJ2-7 for the parts outside the CDR3, the full variable domain is DVKVTQSSRYLVKRTGEKVFLECVQDMDHENMFWYRQDPGLGLRLIYFSYDVKMKEKGDIPEGYSVSREKKERFSLILESASTNQTSMYLCASSLDGFEQYFGPGTRLTVT.